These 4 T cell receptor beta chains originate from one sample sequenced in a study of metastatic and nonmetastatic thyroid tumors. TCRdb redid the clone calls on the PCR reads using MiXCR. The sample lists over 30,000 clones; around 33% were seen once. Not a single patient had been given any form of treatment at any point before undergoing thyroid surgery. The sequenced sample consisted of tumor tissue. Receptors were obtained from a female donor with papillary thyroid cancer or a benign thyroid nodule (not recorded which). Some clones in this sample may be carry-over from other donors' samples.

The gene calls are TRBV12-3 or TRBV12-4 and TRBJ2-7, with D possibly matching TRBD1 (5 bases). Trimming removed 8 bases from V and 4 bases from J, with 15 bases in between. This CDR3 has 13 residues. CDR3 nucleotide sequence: TGTGCCAGCGGGGCCGCTAATACGTACGAGCAGTACTTC. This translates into CASGAANTYEQYF.

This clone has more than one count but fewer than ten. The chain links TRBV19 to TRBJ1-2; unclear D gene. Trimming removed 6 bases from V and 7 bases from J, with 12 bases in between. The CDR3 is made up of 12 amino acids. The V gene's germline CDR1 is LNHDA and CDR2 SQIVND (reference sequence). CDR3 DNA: TGTGCCAGTAGGCCTAGGGAGGCTGGCTACACCTTC. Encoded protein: CASRPREAGYTF.

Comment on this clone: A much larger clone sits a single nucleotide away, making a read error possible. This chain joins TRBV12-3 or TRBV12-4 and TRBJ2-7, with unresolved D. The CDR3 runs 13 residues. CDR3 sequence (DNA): TGTGCCAACAGTTCCTACACCTCCTACGAGCAGTACTTC. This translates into CANSSYTSYEQYF.

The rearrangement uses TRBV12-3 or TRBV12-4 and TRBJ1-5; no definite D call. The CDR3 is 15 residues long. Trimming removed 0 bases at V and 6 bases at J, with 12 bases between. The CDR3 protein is CASSLAALGLQPQHF. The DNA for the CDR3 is TGTGCCAGCAGTTTAGCGGCTCTCGGGCTTCAGCCCCAGCATTTT.